The clone carrying this TCR beta chain was seen ten or more times. Antigen: not known. The record originates from a study of T cells in Graves' hyperthyroidism and ophthalmopathy. The length of the CDR3 is 15 residues. Per germline, CDR1 SGHRS and CDR2 YFSETQ. V trimming: 4 bases; J trimming: 7 bases; junction bases outside the gene matches: 14. Amplification yielded TCR beta CDR3 regions, with RNA transcripts as the source. The primer set for the first-round RT-PCR of the TCR CDR3 was HTBI. TCRdb recomputed calls from the multiplex PCR reads with MiXCR, one row per CDR3 protein. Of around 340,000 distinct CDR3 sequences listed, about a sixth were seen once; the top ten hold about 14%. Study-level points and caveats: Ophthalmopathy, which appeared later, was predicted by the model a median 6.5 months before onset.

The sequencing input was blood. V and J are TRBV5-1 and TRBJ2-7, with TRBD1 matching 7 bases. This TCR derives from a woman between 40 and 55 years old with Graves' ophthalmopathy. The CDR3 DNA reads TGCGCCAGCAGCCTCGACTCCAACAGGGGATTAGAGCAGTACTTC. Translation: CASSLDSNRGLEQYF.